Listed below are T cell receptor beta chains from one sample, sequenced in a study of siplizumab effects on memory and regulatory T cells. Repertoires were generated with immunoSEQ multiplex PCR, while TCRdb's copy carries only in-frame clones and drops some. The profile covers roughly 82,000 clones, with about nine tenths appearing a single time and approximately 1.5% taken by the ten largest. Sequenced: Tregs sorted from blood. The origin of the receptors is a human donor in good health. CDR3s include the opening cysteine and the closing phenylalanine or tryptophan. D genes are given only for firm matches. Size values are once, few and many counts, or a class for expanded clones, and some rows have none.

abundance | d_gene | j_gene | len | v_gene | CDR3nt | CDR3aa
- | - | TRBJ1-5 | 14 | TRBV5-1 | TGCGCCAGCAGCGAGGGGGATAGCAATCAGCCCCAGCATTTT | CASSEGDSNQPQHF
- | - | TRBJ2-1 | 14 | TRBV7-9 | TGTGCCAGCAGACAGGGCTCGTCCTACAATGAGCAGTTCTTC | CASRQGSSYNEQFF
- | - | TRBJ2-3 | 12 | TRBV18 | TGTGCCAGCTCAGAGGGAACAGATACGCAGTATTTT | CASSEGTDTQYF
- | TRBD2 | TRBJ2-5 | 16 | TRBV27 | TGTGCCAGCAGTCCGTACCAACCGGGGGGAATCGTGACCCAGTACTTC | CASSPYQPGGIVTQYF
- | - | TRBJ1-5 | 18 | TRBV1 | TGCACCAGCAGCGAACAGGGGCCGGGAGAGGGTAGCAATCAGCCCCAGCATTTT | CTSSEQGPGEGSNQPQHF
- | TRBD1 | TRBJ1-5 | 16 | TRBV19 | TGTGCCAGTAGTATCGTTGGGACAGGGGGCAATCAGCCCCAGCATTTT | CASSIVGTGGNQPQHF
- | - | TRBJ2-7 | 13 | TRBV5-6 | TGTGCCAGCAGCTTGGCCAGATCCTACGAGCAGTACTTC | CASSLARSYEQYF
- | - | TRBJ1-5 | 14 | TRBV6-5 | TGTGCCAGCAAGGGGGGGTCGAGCAATCAGCCCCAGCATTTT | CASKGGSSNQPQHF
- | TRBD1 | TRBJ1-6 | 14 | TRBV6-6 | TGTGCCAGCAGTCGACAGGGGGCCCCTTCACCCCTCCACTTT | CASSRQGAPSPLHF
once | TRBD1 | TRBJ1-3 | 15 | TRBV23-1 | TGCGCCAGCAGTCAAGCGCCGGGACAGCGAAACACCATATATTTT | CASSQAPGQRNTIYF
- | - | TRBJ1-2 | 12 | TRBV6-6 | TGTGCCAGCAGTCAGGGGTACTATGGCTACACCTTC | CASSQGYYGYTF
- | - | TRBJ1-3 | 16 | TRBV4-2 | TGTGCCAGCAGCCAAACTGGGACATCCTCTGGAAACACCATATATTTT | CASSQTGTSSGNTIYF
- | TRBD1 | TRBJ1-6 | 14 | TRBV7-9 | TGTGCCAGCAGCTTACAGGGGGCTAATTCACCCCTCCACTTT | CASSLQGANSPLHF
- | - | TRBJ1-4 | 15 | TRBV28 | TGTGCCAGCAGTTTGTTGGGACCGCTTGGGGAAAAACTGTTTTTT | CASSLLGPLGEKLFF
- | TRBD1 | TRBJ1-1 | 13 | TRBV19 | TGTGCCAGCGGAGACAGGGTAAAGACTGAAGCTTTCTTT | CASGDRVKTEAFF
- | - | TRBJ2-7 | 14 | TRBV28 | TGTGCCAGCAGTTTAATCTTTCTAGGCTACGAGCAGTACTTC | CASSLIFLGYEQYF
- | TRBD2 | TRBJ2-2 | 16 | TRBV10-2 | TGCGCCAGCAGTGAGAGGGGACTAGCGGGGGTCGGGGAGCTGTTTTTT | CASSERGLAGVGELFF
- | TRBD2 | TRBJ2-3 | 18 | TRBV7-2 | TGTGCCAGCAGCTTATTTCTCCTAGCGGGGGGTCGGACAGATACGCAGTATTTT | CASSLFLLAGGRTDTQYF
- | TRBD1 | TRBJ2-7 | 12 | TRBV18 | TGTGCCAGCTCCGGGACAGGCTACGAGCAGTACTTC | CASSGTGYEQYF
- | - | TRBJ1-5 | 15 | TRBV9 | TGTGCCAGCAGCCCCTGGGCCGATAGCAATCAGCCCCAGCATTTT | CASSPWADSNQPQHF
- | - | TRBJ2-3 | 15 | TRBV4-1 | TGCGCCAGCAGCCAAGGGACAGACCACACAGATACGCAGTATTTT | CASSQGTDHTDTQYF
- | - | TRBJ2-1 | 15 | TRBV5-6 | TGTGCCAGCGCTCATGCGGGGTACCGATACAATGAGCAGTTCTTC | CASAHAGYRYNEQFF
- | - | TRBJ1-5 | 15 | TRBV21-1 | TGTGCCAGCAGCAAAAAGGAGACTCGCGATCAGCCCCAGCATTTT | CASSKKETRDQPQHF